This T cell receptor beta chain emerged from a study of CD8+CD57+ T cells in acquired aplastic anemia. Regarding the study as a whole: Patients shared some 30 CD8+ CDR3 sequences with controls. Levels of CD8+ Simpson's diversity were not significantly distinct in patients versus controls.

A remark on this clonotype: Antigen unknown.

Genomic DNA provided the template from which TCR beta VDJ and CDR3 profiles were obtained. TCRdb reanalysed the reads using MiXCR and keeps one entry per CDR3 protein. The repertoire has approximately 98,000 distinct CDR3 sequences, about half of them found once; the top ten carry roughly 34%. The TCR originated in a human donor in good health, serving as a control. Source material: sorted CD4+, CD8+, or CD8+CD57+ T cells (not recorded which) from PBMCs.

CDR3 nucleotides: TGCGCCAGCAGCCAAGTATGGGGGACGACAGAGACCCAGTACTTC. Translating gives CASSQVWGTTETQYF. The chain recombines TRBV4-3 with TRBJ2-5; possibly TRBD1 or TRBD2 for D (5 bases each). Trimming pared 1 base from V and 4 bases from J, leaving 13 bases between. This CDR3 is built from 15 residues. Germline V gene data show CDR1 as LGHNA and CDR2 as YSLEER.